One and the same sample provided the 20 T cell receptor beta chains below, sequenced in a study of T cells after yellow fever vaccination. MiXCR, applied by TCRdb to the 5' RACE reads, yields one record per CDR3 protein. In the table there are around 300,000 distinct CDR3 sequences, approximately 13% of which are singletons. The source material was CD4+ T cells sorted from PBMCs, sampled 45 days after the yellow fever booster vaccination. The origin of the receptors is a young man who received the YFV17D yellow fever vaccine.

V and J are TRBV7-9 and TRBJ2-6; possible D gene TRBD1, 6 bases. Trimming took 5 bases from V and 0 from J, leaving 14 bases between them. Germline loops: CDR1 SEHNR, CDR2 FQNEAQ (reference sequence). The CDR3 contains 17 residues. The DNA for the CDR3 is TGTGCCAGCAGCACCCGTGGACAGTCCTCTGGGGCCAACGTCCTGACTTTC. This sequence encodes CASSTRGQSSGANVLTF.

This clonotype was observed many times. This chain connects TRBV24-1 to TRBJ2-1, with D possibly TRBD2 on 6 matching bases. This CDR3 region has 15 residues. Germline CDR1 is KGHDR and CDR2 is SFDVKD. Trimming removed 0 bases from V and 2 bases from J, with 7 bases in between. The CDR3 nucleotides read TGTGCCACCAGTGATTTGGGGACTGCCTACAATGAGCAGTTCTTC. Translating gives CATSDLGTAYNEQFF.

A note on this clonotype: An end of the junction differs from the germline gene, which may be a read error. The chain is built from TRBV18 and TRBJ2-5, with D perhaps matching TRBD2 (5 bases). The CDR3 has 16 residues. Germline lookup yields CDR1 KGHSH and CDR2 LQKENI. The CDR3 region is CACSPTTGQVQETQYF. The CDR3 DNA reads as TGTGCCTGCTCACCGACTACGGGCCAGGTTCAAGAGACCCAGTACTTC.

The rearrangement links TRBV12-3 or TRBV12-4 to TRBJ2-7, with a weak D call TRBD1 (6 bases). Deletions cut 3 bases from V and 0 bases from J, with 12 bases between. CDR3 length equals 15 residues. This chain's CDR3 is CASSFLGHSSYEQYF. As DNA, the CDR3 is TGTGCCAGCAGTTTCTTGGGACACAGCTCCTACGAGCAGTACTTC.

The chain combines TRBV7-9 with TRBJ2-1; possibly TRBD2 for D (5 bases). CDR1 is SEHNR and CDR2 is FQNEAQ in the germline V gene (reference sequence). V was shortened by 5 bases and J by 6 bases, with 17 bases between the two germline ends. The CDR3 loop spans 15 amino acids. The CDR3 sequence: CASSATRESANEQFF. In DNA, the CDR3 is TGTGCCAGCAGCGCCACTAGGGAGAGCGCCAATGAGCAGTTCTTC.

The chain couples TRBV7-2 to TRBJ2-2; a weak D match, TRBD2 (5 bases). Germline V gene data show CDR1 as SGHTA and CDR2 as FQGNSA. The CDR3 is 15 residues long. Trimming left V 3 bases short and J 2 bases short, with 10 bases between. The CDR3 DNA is TGTGCCAGCAGCTTCCGAGCGGTTAACACCGGGGAGCTGTTTTTT. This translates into CASSFRAVNTGELFF. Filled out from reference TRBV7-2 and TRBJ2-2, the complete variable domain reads GAGVSQSPSNKVTEKGKDVELRCDPISGHTALYWYRQSLGQGLEFLIYFQGNSAPDKSGLPSDRFSAERTGGSVSTLTIQRTQQEDSAVYLCASSFRAVNTGELFFGEGSRLTVL.

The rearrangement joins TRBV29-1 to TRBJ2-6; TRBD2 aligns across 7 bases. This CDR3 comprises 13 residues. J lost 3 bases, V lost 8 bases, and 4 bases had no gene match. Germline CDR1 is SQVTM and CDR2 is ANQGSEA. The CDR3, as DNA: TGCAGCTTCCGGGGGGTTGGGGCCAACGTCCTGACTTTC. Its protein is CSFRGVGANVLTF.

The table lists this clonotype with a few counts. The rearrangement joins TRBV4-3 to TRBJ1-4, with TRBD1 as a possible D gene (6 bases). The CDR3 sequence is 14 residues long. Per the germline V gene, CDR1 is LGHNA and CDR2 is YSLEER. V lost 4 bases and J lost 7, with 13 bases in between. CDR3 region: CASSLRGIGEKLFF. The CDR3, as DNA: TGCGCCAGCAGCCTTAGGGGGATAGGTGAAAAACTGTTTTTT.

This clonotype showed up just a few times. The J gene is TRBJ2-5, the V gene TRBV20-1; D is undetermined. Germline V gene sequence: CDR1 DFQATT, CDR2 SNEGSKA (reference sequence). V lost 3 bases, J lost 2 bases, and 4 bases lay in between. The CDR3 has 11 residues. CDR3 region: CSASEQETQYF. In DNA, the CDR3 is TGCAGTGCTAGCGAGCAAGAGACCCAGTACTTC.

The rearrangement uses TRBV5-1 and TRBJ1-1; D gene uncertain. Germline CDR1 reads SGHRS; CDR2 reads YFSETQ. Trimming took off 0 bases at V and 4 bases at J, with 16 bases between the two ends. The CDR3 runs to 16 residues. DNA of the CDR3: TGCGCCAGCAGCTTGGAATGGGTTGAGGTTGGCACTGAAGCTTTCTTT. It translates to CASSLEWVEVGTEAFF.

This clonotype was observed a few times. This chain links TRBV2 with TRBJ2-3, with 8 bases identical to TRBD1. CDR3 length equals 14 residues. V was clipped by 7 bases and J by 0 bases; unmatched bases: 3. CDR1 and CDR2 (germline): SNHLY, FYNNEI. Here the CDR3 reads CASTGGGSTDTQYF. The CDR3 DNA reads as TGTGCCAGCACAGGGGGCGGGAGCACAGATACGCAGTATTTT.

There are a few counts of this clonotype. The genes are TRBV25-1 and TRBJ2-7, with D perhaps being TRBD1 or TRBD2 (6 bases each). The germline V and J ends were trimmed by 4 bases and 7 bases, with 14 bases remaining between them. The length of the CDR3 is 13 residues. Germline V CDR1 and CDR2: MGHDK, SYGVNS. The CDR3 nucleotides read TGTGCCAGCAGTGCGACGGGGGCAGGAGAGCAGTACTTC. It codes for CASSATGAGEQYF.

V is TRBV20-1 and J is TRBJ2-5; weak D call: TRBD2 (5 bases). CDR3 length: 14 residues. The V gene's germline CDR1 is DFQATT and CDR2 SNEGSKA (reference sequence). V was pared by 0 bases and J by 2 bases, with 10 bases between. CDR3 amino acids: CSARDPRGQETQYF. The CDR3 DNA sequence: TGCAGTGCTAGAGATCCCCGAGGGCAAGAGACCCAGTACTTC.

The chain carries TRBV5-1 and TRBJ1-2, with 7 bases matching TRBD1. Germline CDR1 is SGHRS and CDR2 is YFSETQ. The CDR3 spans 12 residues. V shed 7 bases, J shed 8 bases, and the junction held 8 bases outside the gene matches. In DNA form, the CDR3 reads TGCGCCAGCGGGGACGGGACAGAAGGCTACACCTTC. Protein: CASGDGTEGYTF.

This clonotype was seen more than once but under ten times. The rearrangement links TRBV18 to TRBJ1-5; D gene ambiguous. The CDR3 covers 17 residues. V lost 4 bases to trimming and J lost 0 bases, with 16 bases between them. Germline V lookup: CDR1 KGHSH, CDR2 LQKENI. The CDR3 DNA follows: TGTGCCAGCTCACTGGCTGGAGGACCATATAGCAATCAGCCCCAGCATTTT. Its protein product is CASSLAGGPYSNQPQHF. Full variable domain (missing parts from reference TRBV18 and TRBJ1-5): NAGVMQNPRHLVRRRGQEARLRCSPMKGHSHVYWYRQLPEEGLKFMVYLQKENIIDESGMPKERFSAEFPKEGPSILRIQQVVRGDSAAYFCASSLAGGPYSNQPQHFGDGTRLSIL.

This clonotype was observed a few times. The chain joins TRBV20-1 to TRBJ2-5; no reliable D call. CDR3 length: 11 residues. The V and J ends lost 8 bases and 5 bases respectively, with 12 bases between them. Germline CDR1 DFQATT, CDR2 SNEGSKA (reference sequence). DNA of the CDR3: TGCAGTCCCAGGTGGCTCGAGACCCAGTACTTC. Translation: CSPRWLETQYF.

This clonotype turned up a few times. DNA for the CDR3: TGCGCCAGCATGTGGGAAGCGGAAGAGACCCAGTACTTC. This sequence encodes CASMWEAEETQYF. The chain combines TRBV5-1 with TRBJ2-5; D is perhaps TRBD2 (5 bases). Germline CDR1 is SGHRS and CDR2 is YFSETQ. Trimming took off 6 bases at V and 3 bases at J, with 12 bases between the two ends. CDR3 length equals 13 residues. The full variable domain, with the rest looked up from reference TRBV5-1 and TRBJ2-5, is KAGVTQTPRYLIKTRGQQVTLSCSPISGHRSVSWYQQTPGQGLQFLFEYFSETQRNKGNFPGRFSGRQFSNSRSEMNVSTLELGDSALYLCASMWEAEETQYFGPGTRLLVL.

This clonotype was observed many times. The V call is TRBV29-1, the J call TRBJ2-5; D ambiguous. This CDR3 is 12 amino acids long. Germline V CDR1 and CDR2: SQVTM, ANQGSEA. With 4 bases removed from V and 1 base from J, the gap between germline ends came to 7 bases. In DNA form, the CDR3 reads TGCAGCGTTGGCCTTATCCAAGAGACCCAGTACTTC. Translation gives CSVGLIQETQYF.

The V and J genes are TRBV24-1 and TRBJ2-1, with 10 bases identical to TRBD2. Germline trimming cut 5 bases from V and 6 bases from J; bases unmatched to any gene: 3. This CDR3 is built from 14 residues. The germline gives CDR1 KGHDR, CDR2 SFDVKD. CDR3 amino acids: CATSGASGSNEQFF. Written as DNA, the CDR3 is TGTGCCACCAGTGGCGCTAGCGGGAGCAATGAGCAGTTCTTC.

The CDR3 protein is CASSPGSHMGEKLFF. The CDR3 coding sequence is TGTGCCAGCAGCCCGGGCAGTCACATGGGGGAAAAACTGTTTTTT. The chain employs TRBV7-9 and TRBJ1-4; D is unresolved. Germline loops: CDR1 SEHNR, CDR2 FQNEAQ (reference sequence). V was pared by 5 bases and J by 8 bases, with 18 bases between. The CDR3 is made up of 15 amino acids. The variable domain in full, with the rest retrieved from reference TRBV7-9 and TRBJ1-4, is DTGVSQNPRHKITKRGQNVTFRCDPISEHNRLYWYRQTLGQGPEFLTYFQNEAQLEKSRLLSDRFSAERPKGSFSTLEIQRTEQGDSAMYLCASSPGSHMGEKLFFGSGTQLSVL.